These 19 T cell receptor beta chains came from one sample sequenced in a study of neurological immune-mediated disorders. MiXCR was run by TCRdb on the 5' RACE reads, yielding one entry per CDR3 protein. The sample lists fewer than 30,000 distinct CDR3 sequences; 13% were seen once. Sequenced sample: PBMCs. All receptors derive from a woman aged 60-70 years with HTLV-1-associated myelopathy (HAM/TSP).

V and J are TRBV18 and TRBJ1-1, with D unresolved. Germline V gene data show CDR1 as KGHSH and CDR2 as LQKENI. V lost 1 base, J lost 4 bases, and 7 bases lay in between. CDR3 length: 13 amino acids. Written as DNA, the CDR3 is TGTGCCAGCTCACCACAAGGGCGCACTGAAGCTTTCTTT. Protein product: CASSPQGRTEAFF.

This clonotype came up many times. Compared with germline, one end of the junction differs, possibly owing to a read error. The genes are TRBV12-3 or TRBV12-4 and TRBJ2-7, with D possibly being TRBD1 (5 bases). The CDR3 is made up of 11 amino acids. CDR3: CASSLGSGHRF. The CDR3, as DNA: TGTGCCAGCAGTTTAGGTTCCGGACACCGCTTC.

By share of the sample, this clonotype is medium-sized. The gene calls are TRBV5-1 and TRBJ2-7, with D hard to call. This CDR3 has 14 amino acids. Germline assignment: CDR1 SGHRS and CDR2 YFSETQ. Between the trimmed V and J ends, which lost 2 bases and 2 bases, there was a span of 11 bases. In DNA, the CDR3 is TGCGCCAGCAGCTTCCCGGACGGAGCCTACGAGCAGTACTTC. Translating it yields CASSFPDGAYEQYF. Together with reference TRBV5-1 and TRBJ2-7, the CDR3 gives the full variable domain: KAGVTQTPRYLIKTRGQQVTLSCSPISGHRSVSWYQQTPGQGLQFLFEYFSETQRNKGNFPGRFSGRQFSNSRSEMNVSTLELGDSALYLCASSFPDGAYEQYFGPGTRLTVT.

This clonotype was counted many times. The chain carries TRBV11-3 and TRBJ1-1; D uncertain. Trimming shortened V by 5 bases and J by 1 base, and 14 bases separated the two germline ends. Germline CDR1 SGHNT, CDR2 YENEEA. The CDR3 has 15 amino acids. The CDR3 sequence: CASSDRWGTNTEAFF. The DNA of the CDR3 is TGTGCCAGCAGCGACCGGTGGGGTACGAACACTGAAGCTTTCTTT.

This clonotype was counted at least ten times. The chain uses TRBV6-6 and TRBJ2-1; D is ambiguous. V was shortened by 0 bases and J by 0 bases, with 3 bases between the two germline ends. CDR3 size: 14 residues. Germline V gives CDR1 MNHNY, CDR2 SVGAGI (reference sequence). The CDR3 DNA reads as TGTGCCAGCAGTTACTCGACCTCCTACAATGAGCAGTTCTTC. Its protein product is CASSYSTSYNEQFF.

In this sample, this clonotype turned up many times. The chain employs TRBV20-1 and TRBJ2-5, with TRBD2 matching 9 bases. Germline values: CDR1 DFQATT, CDR2 SNEGSKA (reference sequence). The CDR3 loop spans 15 amino acids. The trim removed 5 bases at V and 5 bases at J, leaving 12 bases unmatched. The CDR3 sequence is CSAPSPGLAFETQYF. The CDR3 DNA sequence: TGCAGTGCTCCCTCGCCGGGACTAGCTTTTGAGACCCAGTACTTC.

The chain recombines TRBV2 with TRBJ1-5; D gene ambiguous. Germline loops: CDR1 SNHLY, CDR2 FYNNEI. The CDR3 is made up of 12 amino acids. Trimming took off 8 bases at V and 6 bases at J, with 11 bases between the two ends. CDR3 residues: CASGVAVQPQHF. The CDR3 bases are TGTGCCAGCGGTGTTGCTGTTCAGCCCCAGCATTTT.

In its sample, this clonotype was seen many times. This CDR3 is CASSPSPTVWSDNEQFF. The DNA of the CDR3 is TGTGCCAGCAGCCCATCCCCGACAGTGTGGTCCGACAATGAGCAGTTCTTC. The chain uses TRBV14 and TRBJ2-1, with D possibly matching TRBD1 (5 bases). V was pared by 4 bases and J by 5 bases, with 21 bases between. Germline V gene sequence: CDR1 SGHDN, CDR2 FVKESK. This CDR3 region has 17 residues.

The genes are TRBV7-9 and TRBJ2-5; 9 bases map to TRBD1. Germline CDR1 reads SEHNR; CDR2 reads FQNEAQ (reference sequence). This CDR3 spans 13 amino acids. In DNA, the CDR3 is TGTGTTACCAAGCAGGACAGGGGAGAGACCCAGTACTTC. This sequence encodes CVTKQDRGETQYF.

This clonotype showed up many times. The chain couples TRBV11-2 to TRBJ1-1; no firm D call. V dropped 3 bases and J dropped 5 bases, with 19 bases sitting between them. Germline values: CDR1 SGHAT, CDR2 FQNNGV. This CDR3 has 16 amino acids. CDR3 amino acids: CASSFGPAVSQTEAFF. In nucleotides, the CDR3 is TGTGCCAGCAGCTTCGGTCCGGCAGTCTCACAGACTGAAGCTTTCTTT.

As concerns this clonotype: With a much larger clone just one base away, this may be a read error. The CDR3 sequence is CASSQEGCVAGELFF. The CDR3 DNA reads as TGCGCCAGCAGCCAAGAAGGATGTGTGGCCGGGGAGCTGTTTTTT. J is TRBJ2-2 and V is TRBV4-3; D not certain. With 0 bases removed from V and 6 bases from J, the gap between germline ends came to 11 bases. Germline V lookup: CDR1 LGHNA, CDR2 YSLEER. The CDR3 spans 15 residues.

A note on this clonotype: The junction does not match germline at one end; this may be a read error. The rearrangement joins TRBV6-5 to TRBJ1-5; D is unresolved. Germline V gene lookup returns CDR1 MNHEY and CDR2 SVGAGI. CDR3 length: 15 amino acids. The CDR3, as DNA: TGTGCCAGCAGTTACTCTGTAGCAGGCAATCATCCCCAGCATTTT. Translated, it gives CASSYSVAGNHPQHF.

Many counts were recorded for this clonotype. The chain is built from TRBV11-2 and TRBJ2-1, with 7 bases identical to TRBD1. The CDR3 extends over 14 amino acids. CDR1 is SGHAT, CDR2 FQNNGV, per germline. V was pared by 0 bases and J by 6 bases, with 2 bases of the junction left unmatched. The CDR3 sequence is CASSLDRQGNEQFF. For the CDR3, the DNA is TGTGCCAGCAGCTTAGACCGACAGGGCAATGAGCAGTTCTTC.

This clonotype was found many times. The V and J genes are TRBV20-1 and TRBJ2-1; 8 nucleotides agree with TRBD1. The CDR3 runs 12 residues. J was trimmed by 9 bases and V by 3 bases; bases with no gene match: 4. Germline loops: CDR1 DFQATT, CDR2 SNEGSKA (reference sequence). CDR3 protein: CSARTGEVEQFF. In DNA, the CDR3 is TGCAGTGCTAGGACAGGGGAGGTTGAGCAGTTCTTC.

There are many counts of this clonotype. CDR3 DNA sequence: TGTGCCAGCAGTTTTTACGTCTCTGGAAACACCATATATTTT. This encodes CASSFYVSGNTIYF. This chain joins TRBV12-3 or TRBV12-4 and TRBJ1-3, with no clear D. V dropped 3 bases and J dropped 0 bases, with 6 bases sitting between them. The CDR3 length is 14 residues.

This chain links TRBV20-1 with TRBJ2-2; TRBD2 agrees at 8 bases. The CDR3 covers 16 residues. J gave up 3 bases and V 2 bases, and 8 bases lay outside the gene matches. CDR1 DFQATT and CDR2 SNEGSKA come from the germline V gene (reference sequence). The CDR3 spells CSARKGLVYDTGELFF. The CDR3 DNA follows: TGCAGTGCTAGAAAGGGACTAGTGTACGACACCGGGGAGCTGTTTTTT.

The chain combines TRBV20-1 with TRBJ2-3, with 9 nucleotides matching TRBD2. With V trimmed by 4 bases and J by 3 bases, 8 bases remained unmatched. CDR1 and CDR2 from the germline V gene are DFQATT and SNEGSKA (reference sequence). This CDR3 comprises 15 residues. For the CDR3, the DNA is TGCAGTGCTAAAGTTCTAGCGGGGCGAACAGATACGCAGTATTTT. Encoded protein: CSAKVLAGRTDTQYF.

This clonotype was counted at least ten times. V and J are TRBV11-2 and TRBJ2-7, with 11 bases that match TRBD1. Germline CDR1 is SGHAT and CDR2 is FQNNGV. The trim removed 4 bases at V and 2 bases at J, leaving 4 bases unmatched. The CDR3 has 15 residues. CDR3 sequence (DNA): TGTGCCAGCAGCTCACGGGACAGGGGGACCTACGAGCAGTACTTC. This translates into CASSSRDRGTYEQYF.

This clonotype occurred many times. The chain employs TRBV18 and TRBJ1-5; D remains unclear. This CDR3 contains 14 residues. V dropped 4 bases and J dropped 0 bases, with 7 bases sitting between them. Germline CDR1 reads KGHSH; CDR2 reads LQKENI. In DNA form, the CDR3 reads TGTGCCAGCTCACAGGAGTTTAGCAATCAGCCCCAGCATTTT. It translates to CASSQEFSNQPQHF.